One sample yielded the 10 T cell receptor beta chains listed below, sequenced in a study of blood T cell repertoires in COVID-19. The method was immunoSEQ multiplex PCR; TCRdb's version includes in-frame clones alone and lacks a portion of them. Altogether under 200,000 clones are present, about nine tenths being singletons, with the ten largest covering roughly 2%. What was sequenced was peripheral blood. These receptors were collected from a man aged 70 or older with active or convalescent COVID-19.

This clone was picked up a small number of times. The rearrangement links TRBV10-1 to TRBJ1-1; possibly TRBD1 for D (5 bases). V lost 0 bases to trimming and J lost 5 bases, with 13 bases between them. Germline CDR1 and CDR2: WNHNN and SYGVQD (reference sequence). This CDR3 is built from 15 residues. CDR3 amino acids: CASSESAGGGTEAFF. Here the CDR3 DNA reads TGCGCCAGCAGTGAGTCTGCGGGGGGGGGTACTGAAGCTTTCTTT.

This sequence joins TRBV5-5 and TRBJ2-5; 8 nucleotides agree with TRBD2. This CDR3 contains 16 residues. Trimming at V came to 6 bases and at J to 1 base, leaving 11 bases not matched to a gene. Germline lookup yields CDR1 SGHKS and CDR2 YYEKEE (reference sequence). The CDR3 bases are TGTGCCAGCAAAGATACGGAGCGGGGGTTCCAAGAGACCCAGTACTTC. Protein sequence: CASKDTERGFQETQYF.

The gene calls are TRBV5-1 and TRBJ2-3; the D gene is possibly TRBD2 (5 bases). The CDR3 extends over 14 amino acids. Germline CDR1 reads SGHRS; CDR2 reads YFSETQ. Trimming removed 0 bases at V and 2 bases at J, with 7 bases between. Here the CDR3 reads CASSLERTTDTQYF. The CDR3 DNA reads as TGCGCCAGCAGCTTGGAGCGGACCACAGATACGCAGTATTTT.

Comment on this clone: Mismatch with germline at one junction end may stem from a read error. DNA for the CDR3: TGTGCCAGAAGACCAAACAGGGCCCGGGGAGCTGTTTTT. Translating it yields CARRPNRARGAVF. The chain couples TRBV5-3 to TRBJ2-2; TRBD1 might be the D (6 bases). TRBV5-3 is classed as an ORF, of uncertain function. This CDR3 contains 13 residues.

The gene calls are TRBV19 and TRBJ1-2; TRBD1 might be the D (6 bases). CDR1 and CDR2 from the germline V gene are LNHDA and SQIVND (reference sequence). V was trimmed by 7 bases and J by 5 bases, leaving 14 bases between them. The CDR3 length is 13 residues. The CDR3 DNA reads TGTGCCAGTACCCCTACAGGGTATTATGGCTACACCTTC. Its translation: CASTPTGYYGYTF. Based on the CDR3 plus reference TRBV19 and TRBJ1-2, the full variable domain is DGGITQSPKYLFRKEGQNVTLSCEQNLNHDAMYWYRQDPGQGLRLIYYSQIVNDFQKGDIAEGYSVSREKKESFPLTVTSAQKNPTAFYLCASTPTGYYGYTFGSGTRLTVV.

The J gene is TRBJ1-2, the V gene TRBV4-3; 10 nucleotides match TRBD1. V shed 2 bases and J 3 bases; nucleotides not matched to a gene: 3. CDR1 is LGHNA, CDR2 YSLEER, per germline. CDR3 length: 15 amino acids. CDR3 region: CASSQTGTGDYGYTF. The CDR3 region has the DNA TGCGCCAGCAGCCAAACCGGGACAGGGGACTATGGCTACACCTTC.

This clone appeared a single time. This sequence joins TRBV5-5 and TRBJ2-1; TRBD1 agrees at 9 bases. CDR3 length: 16 amino acids. After removal of 4 bases from V and 9 bases from J, the junction contained 14 bases not matched to a gene. Germline assignment: CDR1 SGHKS and CDR2 YYEKEE (reference sequence). The CDR3 bases are TGTGCCAGCAGCCCCACAGGGGGCATCTATTTGTCTGAGCAGTTCTTC. As protein: CASSPTGGIYLSEQFF.

The CDR3 DNA is TGTGCCAGCAGCGCACACACCGGGGTTAAAAACACTGAAGCTTTCTTT. Residues: CASSAHTGVKNTEAFF. The chain carries TRBV9 and TRBJ1-1; no clear D gene. The V gene's germline CDR1 is SGDLS and CDR2 YYNGEE. CDR3 length: 16 amino acids. With 3 bases removed from V and 2 bases from J, the gap between germline ends came to 17 bases.

In this sample, this clone turned up once. This chain uses TRBV10-2 with TRBJ1-5, with D maybe TRBD1 (5 bases). Germline V gene sequence: CDR1 WSHSY, CDR2 SAAADI. Trimming took off 4 bases at V and 1 base at J, with 8 bases between the two ends. This CDR3 is built from 14 residues. The CDR3 is CASSARVSNQPQHF. The CDR3 DNA sequence: TGCGCCAGCAGTGCCAGGGTGAGCAATCAGCCCCAGCATTTT.

The chain combines TRBV29-1 with TRBJ1-2; D may be TRBD1 (6 bases). V was trimmed by 0 bases and J by 0 bases, leaving 14 bases between them. Germline V CDR1 and CDR2: SQVTM, ANQGSEA. The CDR3 spans 16 residues. DNA for the CDR3: TGCAGCGTTGAAGAGAGACACAGGGAGACTAACTATGGCTACACCTTC. It specifies CSVEERHRETNYGYTF.